Below are 8 T cell receptor beta chains sequenced from a single sample in a study of cytomegalovirus exposure and HLA in healthy donors. PCR involved 60 Vbeta and 13 Jbeta primers. Assay used: immunoSEQ multiplex PCR; TCRdb lists only in-frame clones, some missing. Here the sample spans a few hundred thousand clones, about 89% being singletons. Specimen: PBMCs. These receptors all stem from a woman aged 18-30 years in good health and CMV-seronegative.

The rearrangement joins TRBV4-1 to TRBJ1-2; TRBD1 is a possible D gene (5 bases). This CDR3 contains 14 residues. V was trimmed by 0 bases and J by 6 bases, leaving 11 bases between them. Germline CDR1 and CDR2: MGHRA and YSYEKL. CDR3 sequence: CASSQDVAGHGYTF. As DNA, the CDR3 is TGCGCCAGCAGCCAAGATGTGGCAGGGCATGGCTACACCTTC.

DNA of the CDR3: TGTGCCAGCAGTCTGACAGGGGGGGCCAATCAGCCCCAGCATTTT. Translating it yields CASSLTGGANQPQHF. The chain combines TRBV2 with TRBJ1-5; the match to TRBD1 covers 9 bases. Germline assignment: CDR1 SNHLY and CDR2 FYNNEI. This CDR3 comprises 15 residues. V trimming: 5 bases; J trimming: 3 bases; junction bases outside the gene matches: 5.

The chain is built from TRBV18 and TRBJ2-5, with D perhaps TRBD2 (5 bases). The ends were cut back, 3 bases at V and 0 bases at J, with 14 bases in the middle. The germline V gene has CDR1 KGHSH and CDR2 LQKENI. The length of the CDR3 is 16 residues. The CDR3 here is CASSPGLPTYQETQYF. In DNA, the CDR3 is TGTGCCAGCTCACCCGGACTTCCTACGTACCAAGAGACCCAGTACTTC.

CDR3 protein: CASSRDRGDEQYF. The CDR3 DNA follows: TGTGCCAGCTCCCGGGACAGGGGCGACGAGCAGTACTTC. The genes are TRBV18 and TRBJ2-7, with 10 bases identical to TRBD1. Germline V CDR1 and CDR2: KGHSH, LQKENI. This CDR3 region has 13 residues. V was clipped by 6 bases and J by 5 bases; unmatched bases: 4.

This chain uses TRBV9 with TRBJ2-1, with D hard to call. With 5 bases removed from V and 3 bases from J, the gap between germline ends came to 18 bases. The germline V gene has CDR1 SGDLS and CDR2 YYNGEE. The CDR3 totals 16 residues. The CDR3 coding sequence is TGTGCCAGCAGACCGCATCTAGAGACGATCTACAATGAGCAGTTCTTC. Translation gives CASRPHLETIYNEQFF. The whole variable domain, remainder taken from reference TRBV9 and TRBJ2-1, is DSGVTQTPKHLITATGQRVTLRCSPRSGDLSVYWYQQSLDQGLQFLIQYYNGEERAKGNILERFSAQQFPDLHSELNLSSLELGDSALYFCASRPHLETIYNEQFFGPGTRLTVL.

The V and J genes are TRBV7-6 and TRBJ2-7; D is undetermined. Trimming took off 2 bases at V and 5 bases at J, with 4 bases between the two ends. This CDR3 spans 11 amino acids. Germline CDR1 SGHVS, CDR2 FNYEAQ. Here the CDR3 reads CASSLSDEQYF. In DNA, the CDR3 is TGTGCCAGCAGCTTATCGGACGAGCAGTACTTC.

The chain carries TRBV28 and TRBJ1-1; 8 positions agree with TRBD1. The CDR3 contains 18 residues. Germline CDR1 MDHEN, CDR2 SYDVKM. V shed 7 bases and J 1 base; nucleotides not matched to a gene: 17. CDR3 coding DNA: TGTGCCAGCATCCCTGGAAGCCGGACAGGGTCAGAGAACACTGAAGCTTTCTTT. Amino acid sequence: CASIPGSRTGSENTEAFF. The full variable domain, completed using reference TRBV28 and TRBJ1-1, is DVKVTQSSRYLVKRTGEKVFLECVQDMDHENMFWYRQDPGLGLRLIYFSYDVKMKEKGDIPEGYSVSREKKERFSLILESASTNQTSMYLCASIPGSRTGSENTEAFFGQGTRLTVV.

The chain links TRBV19 to TRBJ2-6, with 7 bases identical to TRBD1. The V segment lost 4 bases and the J segment 2 bases; nucleotides outside the gene matches: 2. CDR1 LNHDA and CDR2 SQIVND come from the germline V gene (reference sequence). The CDR3 loop spans 15 amino acids. CDR3 amino acids: CASSTGTAGANVLTF. The CDR3 region has the DNA TGTGCCAGTAGTACGGGGACAGCTGGGGCCAACGTCCTGACTTTC.